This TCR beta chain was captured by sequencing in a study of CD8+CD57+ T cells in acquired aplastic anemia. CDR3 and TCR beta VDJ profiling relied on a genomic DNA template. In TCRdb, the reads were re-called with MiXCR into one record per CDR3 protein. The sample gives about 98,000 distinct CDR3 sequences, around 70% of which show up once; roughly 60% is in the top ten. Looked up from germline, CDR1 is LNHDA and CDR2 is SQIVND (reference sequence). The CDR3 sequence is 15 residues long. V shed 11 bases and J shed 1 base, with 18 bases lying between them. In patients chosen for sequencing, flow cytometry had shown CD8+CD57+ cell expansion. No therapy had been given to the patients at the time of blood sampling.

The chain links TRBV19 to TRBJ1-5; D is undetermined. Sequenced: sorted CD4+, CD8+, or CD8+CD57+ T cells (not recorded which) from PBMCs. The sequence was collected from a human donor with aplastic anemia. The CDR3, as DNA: TGTGCCTCACTAACGTATCATGGGAGCAATCAGCCCCAGCATTTT. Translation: CASLTYHGSNQPQHF. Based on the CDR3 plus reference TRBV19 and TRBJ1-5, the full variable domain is DGGITQSPKYLFRKEGQNVTLSCEQNLNHDAMYWYRQDPGQGLRLIYYSQIVNDFQKGDIAEGYSVSREKKESFPLTVTSAQKNPTAFYLCASLTYHGSNQPQHFGDGTRLSIL.